The subject of this entry is one TCR beta chain. There are many counts of this clone. It has no known antigen specificity. One base away there is no much larger clone; base qualities are not given. Collaborating institutions collected whole blood in K2EDTA tubes following their own protocols. For TCRbeta analysis, collaborators shipped samples in one of three forms: frozen whole blood, isolated PBMCs, or DNA extracted from either of those sample types. From a lookup of the germline V gene (reference sequence), CDR1 and CDR2 are LNHDA and SQIVND. V is pared back by 8 bases and J by 1 base, with 14 bases lying between the germline termini. Including cysteine and phenylalanine, the CDR3 has 14 amino acids. The CDR3 DNA has 42 bases and is translated from base 1. The immunoSEQ Assay, a bias-controlled multiplex PCR, was used to amplify TCRbeta CDR3 regions from genomic DNA. In the paper's pipeline: The number of nucleated cells in each sample was estimated from the amplification of reference gene primers within the assay. To quantify the absolute abundance of each unique TCRbeta CDR3 rearrangement, sequence reads were collapsed and filtered. For each sample, productive Simpson clonality was calculated by taking the square root of Simpson's diversity index across productive rearrangements. TCRdb limited this immuneACCESS table to in-frame rearrangements with V and J called. A share of clones is missing; checked studies link under half to unresolved V genes, and the rest is unexplained. The V and J calls and clone size were taken over from that table, and D and trimming were inferred from the DNA. The sample table lists tens of thousands of clones, roughly four fifths of them with a count of one. Approximately 28% of the sample lies in the top ten.

The source of the sample is a study of blood T cell repertoires in COVID-19 (dated by TCRdb to the early 2020s). Regarding the complete study: Samples from collaborators originated in the United States, Italy and Spain and spanned both the acute and convalescent phases of COVID-19. The prospective study material was composed of cDNA or gDNA derived from T cells, B-cell-depleted T cells, or PBMCs. The dataset comprised deeply sampled blood TCRbeta repertoires from subjects exposed to, actively infected with, or recovered from COVID-19. The repertoires were made available in a free public database intended to serve as a resource for research on the immune response to SARS-CoV-2. The samples were drawn from the first 160 participants of the ongoing ImmuneRACE study and from more than 1,000 subjects provided by 6 global collaborators. Sample metadata almost always included a de-identified subject ID, COVID-19 status, age in years and sex. Where HLA class I and class II types were available, the types were taken from metadata supplied by the sample provider, not from assay-based typing. Overall study results and their limits: Clinical and demographic metadata were provided uncurated, with the amount varying by source and participant.

Rearrangement joined TRBV19 to TRBJ1-1; the D gene is perhaps TRBD1, on 5 matching bases. The sequenced sample consisted of peripheral blood. This sequence was found in a woman of 80 years or more with acute or convalescent COVID-19. The CDR3 in this case is CASGAGIRNTEAFF. The nucleotide sequence is given as TGTGCCAGTGGGGCCGGCATCAGGAACACTGAAGCTTTCTTT.